This TCR beta chain originates from a study of blood T cell repertoires in COVID-19. Study-wide background: There were acute and convalescent COVID-19 samples, and they came from the United States, Italy and Spain. The cDNA or gDNA used as material had been derived from T cells, B-cell-depleted T cells, or PBMCs.

The germline CDR1 and CDR2 sequences are MDHEN and SYDVKM. The CDR3 has 13 residues. Trimming took 3 bases from V and 6 from J, leaving 11 bases between them. Original analysis: Nucleated cell number was recorded as an estimate derived from reference gene primer amplification. The repertoire was sequenced with immunoSEQ multiplex PCR; TCRdb's copy has only in-frame clones and lacks some. Clone size and V and J calls were adopted from that table, with D and trimming inferred from the DNA. The repertoire holds about 210,000 clones, with about 83% as singletons. The receptor was derived from a woman aged 50 to 65 with active or convalescent COVID-19. The sequencing input was peripheral blood. The chain uses TRBV28 and TRBJ1-2; the D gene is possibly TRBD1 (6 bases). The chain's CDR3 is CASSLFQGNGYTF. Written as DNA, the CDR3 is TGTGCCAGCAGTTTGTTTCAGGGGAATGGCTACACCTTC.